Listed below are T cell receptor beta chains from one sample, sequenced in a study of cytomegalovirus exposure and HLA in healthy donors. TCRdb's copy holds only in-frame clones and misses some; the assay was immunoSEQ multiplex PCR. The table has tens of thousands of clones, 70% to 85% seen once. Material for sequencing was PBMCs. All receptors derive from a man in his fifties in good health and CMV-seronegative. The CDR3 runs from the conserved cysteine through the conserved F or W. The D gene is left open where the match is weak. Only part of the rows carry a size: once, few, many, or a class if the clone is expanded.

D gene | J gene | CDR3 length | clone size | V gene | CDR3 DNA | CDR3 protein
. | TRBJ2-3 | 13 | . | TRBV5-6 | TGTGCCAGCAGCTCGACAGAAGCAGATACGCAGTATTTT | CASSSTEADTQYF
TRBD2 | TRBJ2-1 | 15 | . | TRBV11-3 | TGTGCCAGCAGCTTAGGGCTAGCGGGCTACAATGAGCAGTTCTTC | CASSLGLAGYNEQFF
TRBD1 | TRBJ1-4 | 13 | . | TRBV28 | TGTGCCAGCAAAGGTGGGGACAGTGAAAAACTGTTTTTT | CASKGGDSEKLFF
. | TRBJ2-2 | 15 | . | TRBV30 | TGTGCCTGGAGTGTACCGGTAGCGTCAACCGGGGAGCTGTTTTTT | CAWSVPVASTGELFF
. | TRBJ1-5 | 14 | . | TRBV19 | TGTGCCAGTAGTATAGTATCCGGCAATCAGCCCCAGCATTTT | CASSIVSGNQPQHF
TRBD1 | TRBJ1-1 | 16 | . | TRBV2 | TGTGCCAGCAGGCCCGCTGACAGGGGGCTGAACACTGAAGCTTTCTTT | CASRPADRGLNTEAFF
TRBD1 | TRBJ2-7 | 16 | few | TRBV29-1 | TGCAGCGTTCTTTCGGGGCCCCGGGACAGATCCTACGAGCAGTACTTC | CSVLSGPRDRSYEQYF
. | TRBJ1-2 | 15 | . | TRBV27 | TGTGCCAGCAGTCTTCTGGCAGTCTCTAACTATGGCTACACCTTC | CASSLLAVSNYGYTF
TRBD2 | TRBJ2-5 | 16 | few | TRBV2 | TGTGCCAGCAGTGAAGCCCCCGGACTAGCGGGGGGGGTTGAGTACTTC | CASSEAPGLAGGVEYF
. | TRBJ2-5 | 16 | . | TRBV15 | TGTGCCACCAGCAGAGACCAGACAACCAACTCGGAGACCCAGTACTTC | CATSRDQTTNSETQYF
TRBD2 | TRBJ2-1 | 16 | . | TRBV5-1 | TGCGCCAGCAGTCCCCCGGGACTAGCGGGGACCTATGAGCAGTTCTTC | CASSPPGLAGTYEQFF
. | TRBJ1-1 | 14 | . | TRBV5-1 | TGCGCCAGCAGCTTGGTTTCAGAAAACACTGAAGCTTTCTTT | CASSLVSENTEAFF
. | TRBJ1-5 | 16 | . | TRBV19 | TGTGCCAGTAGTATAGTAGCGGGACCTAGCAATCAGCCCCAGCATTTT | CASSIVAGPSNQPQHF
. | TRBJ1-4 | 15 | . | TRBV19 | TGTGCCAGTAGATCGGGACTACCAGCTCATGAAAAACTGTTTTTT | CASRSGLPAHEKLFF
. | TRBJ2-5 | 13 | . | TRBV7-6 | TGTGCCAGCGGCGCGGGGAGCCAAGAGACCCAGTACTTC | CASGAGSQETQYF
. | TRBJ1-1 | 16 | . | TRBV28 | TGTGCCAGCAGTCAGGGTGGCGCGGCGGGGAGTTCGGAAGCTTTCTTT | CASSQGGAAGSSEAFF
TRBD1 | TRBJ2-7 | 18 | . | TRBV7-9 | TGTGCCAGCAGCTCGAAGACAGGGGGGGGGTCCAGCTCCTACGAGCAGTACTTC | CASSSKTGGGSSSYEQYF
. | TRBJ1-3 | 15 | . | TRBV19 | TGTGCCACCGAGCCGCCGGGGATCTCTGGAAACACCATATATTTT | CATEPPGISGNTIYF
TRBD1 | TRBJ1-4 | 15 | once | TRBV7-9 | TGCGCCAGCAGCCGCGGGACAGGCGAGAATGAAAAACTGTTTTTT | CASSRGTGENEKLFF
. | TRBJ2-1 | 14 | . | TRBV2 | TGTGCCAGCAGTAAACCCCCTGGGGGGAATGAGCAGTTCTTC | CASSKPPGGNEQFF
TRBD2 | TRBJ2-5 | 13 | . | TRBV19 | TGTGCCAGTCAGCGGGGTTCAGGAGAGACCCAGTACTTC | CASQRGSGETQYF
. | TRBJ2-5 | 14 | . | TRBV5-6 | TGTGCCAGCAGGCATCGTGGGCCTAAAGAGACCCAGTACTTC | CASRHRGPKETQYF
. | TRBJ2-7 | 12 | . | TRBV28 | TGTGCCAGCAGTTTATCAGGTTACGAGCAGTACTTC | CASSLSGYEQYF
. | TRBJ1-3 | 12 | . | TRBV7-2 | TGTGCCAGCAGCTTAGTAGGAAACACCATATATTTT | CASSLVGNTIYF
TRBD2 | TRBJ2-1 | 16 | . | TRBV4-3 | TGCGCCAGCAGCCAAGAGGAGCGGGGGGGGCCCGGTGAGCAGTTCTTC | CASSQEERGGPGEQFF
. | TRBJ2-3 | 20 | . | TRBV28 | TGTGCCAGCAGTCCCGTTGCGTGGGGGCGCCAATACGCTAGCACAGATACGCAGTATTTT | CASSPVAWGRQYASTDTQYF
. | TRBJ1-5 | 14 | . | TRBV6-1 | TGTGCCAGCAGTGTGGGGGACATCAATCAGCCCCAGCATTTT | CASSVGDINQPQHF
TRBD1 | TRBJ1-1 | 17 | . | TRBV5-1 | TGCGCCAGCAGCTTGGCCGACAGGGTTGGCATGAACACTGAAGCTTTCTTT | CASSLADRVGMNTEAFF
TRBD1 | TRBJ1-4 | 14 | once | TRBV2 | TGTGCCAGCAGTGCGGACAGGGGGCTTTATAGACTGTTTTTT | CASSADRGLYRLFF
. | TRBJ2-1 | 13 | . | TRBV28 | TGTGCCAGCAGTTTAGAGGGATACAATGAGCAGTTCTTC | CASSLEGYNEQFF
TRBD1 | TRBJ1-6 | 17 | . | TRBV4-1 | TGCGCCAGCAGCCAAGATGACCGACAGGGGGGTAATTCACCCCTCCACTTT | CASSQDDRQGGNSPLHF
. | TRBJ2-1 | 14 | . | TRBV7-2 | TGTGCCAGCAGCTTCGACCCTGGGAGAAGTGAGCAGTTCTTC | CASSFDPGRSEQFF
. | TRBJ2-1 | 12 | . | TRBV11-2 | TGTGCCAGCAGCCTAACAGGGTCAGAGCAGTTCTTC | CASSLTGSEQFF
TRBD1 | TRBJ1-5 | 14 | . | TRBV4-2 | TGTGCCAGCGCCCCGCAGGGGGGCAATCAGCCCCAGCATTTT | CASAPQGGNQPQHF
. | TRBJ2-7 | 14 | . | TRBV27 | TGTGCCAGCAGTCCGAAGGTAGGGGTCGACGAGCAGTACTTC | CASSPKVGVDEQYF
TRBD1 | TRBJ1-1 | 21 | . | TRBV6-1 | TGTGCCAGCAGTGAATTTTTCCAGTTGGCTCGACAGGGGGCAATTAACACTGAAGCTTTCTTT | CASSEFFQLARQGAINTEAFF
. | TRBJ2-7 | 13 | once | TRBV6-1 | TGTGCCAGCAGTGAAGGCCAGGGGTTCGAGCAGTACTTC | CASSEGQGFEQYF
. | TRBJ2-2 | 12 | . | TRBV9 | TGTGCCAGCAGCCCCCTATCCGGGGAGCTGTTTTTT | CASSPLSGELFF
. | TRBJ2-1 | 15 | . | TRBV6-4 | TGTGCCAGCAGCTCGGAGGGCTACCTCGGAAATGAGCAGTTCTTC | CASSSEGYLGNEQFF
. | TRBJ2-2 | 16 | . | TRBV4-2 | TGTGCCAGCAGCCCAATGGCAGGGGGGCCTATCGGGGAGCTGTTTTTT | CASSPMAGGPIGELFF